The 18 T cell receptor beta chains below all came from one sample that was sequenced in a study of blood T cells in healthy people across ages. Next came a second PCR, run for roughly 6 to 11 cycles, which used a sample-barcoded 5' primer along with a J-beta primer mix. In TCRdb, the 5' RACE reads were re-called with MiXCR into one record per CDR3 protein. This table has about 650,000 distinct CDR3 sequences, approximately 31% appearing once. Input material: blood. The receptors stem from a woman older than 75 in good health.

As for this clonotype: This may be a read error, as it is one base from a much larger clone. The chain carries TRBV5-1 and TRBJ2-4; TRBD2 aligns across 11 bases. The CDR3 consists of 16 residues. Germline V gene sequence: CDR1 SGHRS, CDR2 YFSETQ. V lost 6 bases, J lost 0 bases, and 5 bases stayed unmatched. For the CDR3, the DNA is TGCGCCAGCACCATTAGCGGGGGGGCAGCCAAAAACATTCAGTACTTC. This translates into CASTISGGAAKNIQYF.

This clonotype was counted a few times. This may come from a read error, since a much larger clone is one base off. This chain joins TRBV7-9 and TRBJ2-4, with TRBD2 matching 7 bases. The J call may not be correct, given that the DNA end is closer to TRBJ2-5. Germline lookup yields CDR1 SEHNR and CDR2 FQNEAQ (reference sequence). The CDR3 has 14 amino acids. CDR3 nucleotides: TGTGCCGTCGACTTAGTAGCGGGTGGGGAGACCCAGTACTTC. Amino acid sequence: CAVDLVAGGETQYF.

This clonotype was recorded a few times. The V and J genes are TRBV2 and TRBJ1-2; D is uncertain. V was shortened by 7 bases and J by 4 bases, with 13 bases between the two germline ends. The CDR3 extends over 13 amino acids. Germline-derived CDR1 and CDR2 are SNHLY and FYNNEI. The DNA for the CDR3 is TGTGCCAGCACCCCCGAGTCTGGCTATGGCTACACCTTC. It codes for CASTPESGYGYTF.

J is TRBJ1-2 and V is TRBV30; D ambiguous. Germline V lookup: CDR1 GTSNPN, CDR2 SVGIG (reference sequence). The V gene lost 8 bases and the J gene lost 0 bases, with 19 bases spanning the gap. CDR3 length equals 15 residues. CDR3 sequence: CARGPYGRANYGYTF. In DNA, the CDR3 is TGTGCCCGAGGCCCTTACGGGAGAGCTAACTATGGCTACACCTTC.

The V gene is TRBV3-1, the J gene TRBJ2-1; 13 bases map to TRBD2. The length of the CDR3 is 18 residues. V shed 4 bases, J shed 2 bases, and the junction held 8 bases outside the gene matches. The germline CDR1 and CDR2 sequences are LGHDT and YNNKEL (reference sequence). The CDR3 loop is CASSLYPTSGGTYNEQFF. CDR3 in DNA: TGTGCCAGCAGCCTTTATCCGACTAGCGGGGGGACCTACAATGAGCAGTTCTTC.

This clonotype was counted many times. The J gene is TRBJ1-2, the V gene TRBV6-6, with a possible D match to TRBD1 (5 bases). Germline lookup yields CDR1 MNHNY and CDR2 SVGAGI (reference sequence). This CDR3 comprises 12 residues. Trimming removed 4 bases at V and 8 bases at J, with 11 bases between. The CDR3 region is CASSSDSRGYTF. The CDR3, as DNA: TGTGCCAGCAGTTCCGACAGCCGAGGCTACACCTTC.

This clonotype has at least ten counts. This chain joins TRBV5-1 and TRBJ1-2; a weak D match, TRBD1 (6 bases). The germline V gene has CDR1 SGHRS and CDR2 YFSETQ. V was trimmed by 4 bases and J by 0 bases, leaving 16 bases between them. The CDR3 spans 16 residues. The CDR3 sequence: CASSIRQAGANYGYTF. As DNA, the CDR3 is TGCGCCAGCAGCATTCGACAGGCGGGAGCTAACTATGGCTACACCTTC.

The chain uses TRBV7-2 and TRBJ2-2; the D gene is possibly TRBD1 (5 bases). The V gene's germline CDR1 is SGHTA and CDR2 FQGNSA. Trimming removed 1 base from V and 6 bases from J, with 15 bases in between. The CDR3 extends over 16 amino acids. The CDR3 region has the DNA TGTGCCAGCAGCTTAGAGGCAGGGTCTTGGTCCGGGGAGCTGTTTTTT. This codes for CASSLEAGSWSGELFF.

This clonotype was seen ten or more times. This chain links TRBV20-1 with TRBJ2-3, with 10 bases identical to TRBD2. This CDR3 contains 15 residues. The junction had 7 bases not matched to a gene; V was cut back by 2 bases and J by 5 bases. Germline CDR1 and CDR2: DFQATT and SNEGSKA (reference sequence). The CDR3 DNA reads as TGCAGTGCTAGAAGGCTAGCGGGGGCCGGAGATACGCAGTATTTT. It yields the protein CSARRLAGAGDTQYF.

As concerns this clonotype: This sequence may be a read error, since a much larger clone differs from it by one base. The chain employs TRBV12-3 or TRBV12-4 and TRBJ1-1, with D perhaps TRBD1 (5 bases). The CDR3 length is 14 residues. CDR3 DNA sequence: TGTGCCAGCAGTTTAGACAGGAAGAACACTGAAACTTTCTTT. It yields the protein CASSLDRKNTETFF.

This clonotype was counted only a few times. The V call is TRBV9, the J call TRBJ1-6; tentatively, D is TRBD1 (6 bases). The CDR3 runs 15 residues. Trimming shortened V by 8 bases and J by 6 bases, and 18 bases separated the two germline ends. Looked up from germline, CDR1 is SGDLS and CDR2 is YYNGEE. The CDR3, as DNA: TGTGCCAGTACCACTGGGGGCAGATCTAATTCACCCCTCCACTTT. Its translation: CASTTGGRSNSPLHF. Based on the CDR3 plus reference TRBV9 and TRBJ1-6, the full variable domain is DSGVTQTPKHLITATGQRVTLRCSPRSGDLSVYWYQQSLDQGLQFLIQYYNGEERAKGNILERFSAQQFPDLHSELNLSSLELGDSALYFCASTTGGRSNSPLHFGNGTRLTVT.

On this clonotype itself: One base away lies a much larger clone, so this may be a sequencing read error. V usage is TRBV6-2 or TRBV6-3 and J usage is TRBJ2-7, with D possibly called TRBD1 or TRBD2 (6 bases each). With 11 bases removed from V and 10 bases from J, the gap between germline ends came to 21 bases. In germline, CDR1 is MNHEY, CDR2 SVGEGT. CDR3 length equals 12 residues. The CDR3 reads CAARRGGEAQYF. CDR3 nucleotide sequence: TGTGCCGCCCGCAGGGGAGGAGAGGCCCAGTACTTC.

This clonotype was seen at least ten times. This chain uses TRBV29-1 with TRBJ1-2; 7 nucleotides line up with TRBD1. The germline V gene encodes CDR1 SQVTM and CDR2 ANQGSEA. The CDR3 is 12 residues long. V lost 6 bases, J lost 8 bases, and 9 bases stayed unmatched. CDR3: CSVPGQAGGYTF. The CDR3 coding sequence is TGCAGCGTACCCGGACAGGCTGGGGGCTACACCTTC.

This clonotype appeared many times. The V gene is TRBV7-9, the J gene TRBJ2-1; possible D gene TRBD2, 5 bases. The V gene lost 1 base and the J gene lost 6 bases, with 10 bases spanning the gap. The germline V gene has CDR1 SEHNR and CDR2 FQNEAQ (reference sequence). The CDR3 totals 14 residues. The DNA of the CDR3 is TGTGCCAGCAGCTTAGGAGGGCCGATCAATGAGCAGTTCTTC. Amino acid sequence: CASSLGGPINEQFF.

Ten or more counts support this clonotype. The J gene is TRBJ2-1, the V gene TRBV20-1; TRBD2 matches at 11 bases. From germline, CDR1 is DFQATT and CDR2 SNEGSKA (reference sequence). This CDR3 has 17 amino acids. Trimming at V came to 0 bases and at J to 7 bases, leaving 11 bases not matched to a gene. Written as DNA, the CDR3 is TGCAGTGCTAGAGAGGGCTCGGGACTAGCGGTTGGGAATGAGCAGTTCTTC. Its protein product is CSAREGSGLAVGNEQFF.

The chain couples TRBV30 to TRBJ2-7, with TRBD1 identical over 9 bases. This CDR3 has 13 amino acids. With V trimmed by 7 bases and J by 2 bases, 6 bases remained unmatched. Germline values: CDR1 GTSNPN, CDR2 SVGIG (reference sequence). Here the CDR3 reads CALNRDRAYEQYF. The CDR3 bases are TGTGCCTTGAACCGGGACAGGGCCTACGAGCAGTACTTC.

In regard to this clonotype: A much larger clone lies one base from this, so it may be a read error. V is TRBV12-3 or TRBV12-4 and J is TRBJ2-6, with no clear D. CDR3 length: 14 residues. CDR3 sequence: CVSSQTSGANVLTF. In DNA form, the CDR3 reads TGTGTCAGCAGTCAGACCTCTGGGGCCAACGTCCTGACTTTC.

This clonotype was recorded at least ten times. The chain combines TRBV20-1 with TRBJ1-2; no clear D gene. The V gene's germline CDR1 is DFQATT and CDR2 SNEGSKA (reference sequence). This CDR3 is built from 10 residues. The germline V and J ends were trimmed by 3 bases and 7 bases, with 6 bases remaining between them. CDR3 sequence (DNA): TGCAGTGCTAGGCTGATTGGCTACACCTTC. Encoded protein: CSARLIGYTF.